This T cell receptor (beta chain) was observed in a study of cytomegalovirus exposure and HLA in healthy donors. The study's findings and limits: The number of N-insertions in an Asian-associated ancestry cluster was reportedly below the 666-donor mean in a later analysis. The listing of roughly 160 TCR beta chains classed them as cytomegalovirus-associated.

About this clone: Its antigen is unidentified.

The donors were healthy bone marrow donors. The PCR ran on 60 Vbeta and 13 Jbeta primers. Original methodology: As a later analysis found, there were approximately 80 million unique TCR beta chains, of which roughly 11 million were shared. The data were produced by immunoSEQ multiplex PCR, yet TCRdb's version contains in-frame clones alone and is incomplete. The V and J calls and clone size were taken over from that table, and D and trimming were inferred from the DNA. This table holds about 270,000 clones, about 75% found once. The sample consisted of PBMCs. The receptor was derived from a female donor in good health and CMV-seronegative.

CDR3 loop: CASSLARTRPAAFF. CDR3 DNA sequence: TGTGCCAGCAGCTTGGCCCGAACACGCCCCGCAGCTTTCTTT. The V gene is TRBV5-8, the J gene TRBJ1-1; D unclear. Trimming removed 0 bases at V and 10 bases at J, with 16 bases between. The CDR3 runs to 14 residues. Germline CDR1 is SGHTS and CDR2 is YDEGEE.